Sequencing of this TCR delta chain was carried out in a study of human gamma delta and Vdelta1 T cells (dated by TCRdb to the late 2010s). Context from the whole study: In this study, the researchers looked at Delta One T cells, which are Vd1+ gamma-delta T cells, to see how well they work as cytotoxic effectors against acute myeloid leukemia.

The library was obtained by PCR. These reads were obtained on an Illumina MiSeq. Clone calls in TCRdb were regenerated from the public reads with CATT, after which identical DNA sequences shared one row. Counted in this sample were about 14,000 delta-chain clones; around 49% of them appeared once. Approximately 1.5% of the sample is taken by the ten largest. About this clone: It has no known antigen specificity. The input lacks base qualities; no much larger clone sits a single base away.

The paper's findings and limits, for the study overall: Delta One T cells were reported to be polyclonal and to show broad cytotoxic targeting of acute myeloid leukemia.

The germline V gene provides CDR1 TSWWSYY and CDR2 QGS. Taken from cysteine to phenylalanine, the CDR3 has 26 residues. Only the CDR3 DNA stays, 78 bases, in frame from base 1. Unmatched junction bases come to 22, with V trimmed by 0 bases and J by 1 base. Rearrangement joined TRDV1 to TRDJ3, with 12 middle bases fitting TRDD3. The specimen was Vdelta1 gamma-delta T cells from blood grown in culture (DOT cells). The sample's cell subset or site label is to be understood as: Delta One T cells, in vitro expanded/differentiated Vd1+ gamma-delta T cells. The TCR comes from a human donor in good health. Read as DNA, the sequence is TGTGCTCTTGGGGAACTCCCGGGACTCTCCTTCCTACGTCTGGGGGATACGTCCTGGGACACCCGACAGATGTTTTTC. Translation gives CALGELPGLSFLRLGDTSWDTRQMFF.